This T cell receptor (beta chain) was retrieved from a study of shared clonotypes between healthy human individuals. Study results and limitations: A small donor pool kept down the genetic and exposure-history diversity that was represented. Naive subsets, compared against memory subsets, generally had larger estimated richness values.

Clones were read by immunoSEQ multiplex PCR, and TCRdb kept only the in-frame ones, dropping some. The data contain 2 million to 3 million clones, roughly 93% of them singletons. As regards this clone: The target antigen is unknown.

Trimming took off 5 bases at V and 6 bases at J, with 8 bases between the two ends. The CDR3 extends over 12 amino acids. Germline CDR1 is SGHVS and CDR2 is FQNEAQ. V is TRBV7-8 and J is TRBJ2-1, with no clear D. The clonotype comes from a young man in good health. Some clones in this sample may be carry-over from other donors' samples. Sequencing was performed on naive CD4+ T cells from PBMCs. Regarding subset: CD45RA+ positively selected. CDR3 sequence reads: CASSPLFNEQFF. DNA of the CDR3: TGTGCCAGCAGCCCCTTATTCAATGAGCAGTTCTTC.